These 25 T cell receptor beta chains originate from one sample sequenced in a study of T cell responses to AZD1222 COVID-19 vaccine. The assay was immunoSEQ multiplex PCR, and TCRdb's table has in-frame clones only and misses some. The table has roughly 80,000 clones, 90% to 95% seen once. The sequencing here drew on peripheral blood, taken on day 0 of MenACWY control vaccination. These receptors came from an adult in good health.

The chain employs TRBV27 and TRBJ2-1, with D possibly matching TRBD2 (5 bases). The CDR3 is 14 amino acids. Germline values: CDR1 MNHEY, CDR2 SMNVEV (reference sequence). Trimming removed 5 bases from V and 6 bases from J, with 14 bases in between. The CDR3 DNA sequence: TGTGCCAGCAGTCTAACATCCCTAGCCAATGAGCAGTTCTTC. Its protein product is CASSLTSLANEQFF.

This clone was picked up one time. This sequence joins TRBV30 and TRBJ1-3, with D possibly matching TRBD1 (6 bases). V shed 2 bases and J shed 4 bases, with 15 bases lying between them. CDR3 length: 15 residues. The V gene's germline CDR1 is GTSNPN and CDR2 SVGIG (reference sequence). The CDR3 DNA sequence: TGTGCCTGGAGTCGGGGCGGGGGGCAAGGAAACACCATATATTTT. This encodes CAWSRGGGQGNTIYF.

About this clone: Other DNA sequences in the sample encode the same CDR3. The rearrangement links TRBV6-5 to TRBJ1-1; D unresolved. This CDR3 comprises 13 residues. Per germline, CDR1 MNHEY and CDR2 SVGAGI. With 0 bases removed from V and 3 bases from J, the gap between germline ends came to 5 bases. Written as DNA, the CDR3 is TGTGCCAGCAGTTACTCGGGCTACACTGAAGCTTTCTTT. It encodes CASSYSGYTEAFF.

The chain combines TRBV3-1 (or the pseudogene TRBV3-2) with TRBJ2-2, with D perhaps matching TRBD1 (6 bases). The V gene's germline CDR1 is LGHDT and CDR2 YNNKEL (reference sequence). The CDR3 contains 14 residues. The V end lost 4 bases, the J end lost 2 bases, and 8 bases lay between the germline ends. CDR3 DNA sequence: TGTGCCAGCAGCCGACAGGTCAACACCGGGGAGCTGTTTTTT. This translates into CASSRQVNTGELFF.

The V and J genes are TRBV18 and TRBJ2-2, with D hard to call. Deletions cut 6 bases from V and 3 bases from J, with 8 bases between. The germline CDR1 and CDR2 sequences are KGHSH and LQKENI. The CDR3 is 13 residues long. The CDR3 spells CASSEAYTGELFF. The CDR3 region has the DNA TGTGCCAGCTCCGAGGCCTACACCGGGGAGCTGTTTTTT.

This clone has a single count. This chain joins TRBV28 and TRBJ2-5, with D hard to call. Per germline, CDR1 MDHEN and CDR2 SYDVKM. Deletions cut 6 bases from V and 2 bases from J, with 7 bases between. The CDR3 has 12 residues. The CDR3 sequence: CASSTTQETQYF. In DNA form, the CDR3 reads TGTGCCAGCAGCACCACGCAAGAGACCCAGTACTTC.

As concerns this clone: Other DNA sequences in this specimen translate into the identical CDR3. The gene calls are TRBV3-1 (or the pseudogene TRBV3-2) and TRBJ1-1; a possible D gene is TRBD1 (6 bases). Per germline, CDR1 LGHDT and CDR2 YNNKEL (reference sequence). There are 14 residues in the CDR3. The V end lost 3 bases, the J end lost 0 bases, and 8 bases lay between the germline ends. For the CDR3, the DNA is TGTGCCAGCAGCCAGACAGGATTGAACACTGAAGCTTTCTTT. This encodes CASSQTGLNTEAFF.

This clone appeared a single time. The CDR3 loop is CASSLGLGELFF. CDR3 DNA: TGTGCCAGCAGTTTAGGACTTGGGGAGCTGTTTTTT. The rearrangement uses TRBV27 and TRBJ2-2, with a possible D match to TRBD2 (5 bases). The germline V gene encodes CDR1 MNHEY and CDR2 SMNVEV (reference sequence). This CDR3 has 12 residues. The germline V and J ends were trimmed by 2 bases and 8 bases, with 6 bases remaining between them.

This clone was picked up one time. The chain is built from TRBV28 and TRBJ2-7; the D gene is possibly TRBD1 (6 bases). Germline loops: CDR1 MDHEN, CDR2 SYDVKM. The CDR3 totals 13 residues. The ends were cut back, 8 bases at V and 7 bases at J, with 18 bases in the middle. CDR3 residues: CASGSLGAGEQYF. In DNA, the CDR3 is TGTGCCAGCGGATCCCTGGGGGCTGGAGAGCAGTACTTC.

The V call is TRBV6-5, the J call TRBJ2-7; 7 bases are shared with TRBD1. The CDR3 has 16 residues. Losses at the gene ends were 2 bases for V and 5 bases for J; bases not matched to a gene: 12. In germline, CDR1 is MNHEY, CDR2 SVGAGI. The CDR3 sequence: CASSYRTHRGVDEQYF. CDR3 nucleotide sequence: TGTGCCAGCAGTTACCGTACCCACAGGGGAGTCGACGAGCAGTACTTC.

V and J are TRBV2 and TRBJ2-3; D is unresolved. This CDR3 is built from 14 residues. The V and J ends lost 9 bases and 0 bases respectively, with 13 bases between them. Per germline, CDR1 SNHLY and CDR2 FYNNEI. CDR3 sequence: CASMIEQSTDTQYF. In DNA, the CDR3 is TGTGCCAGTATGATCGAACAGAGCACAGATACGCAGTATTTT. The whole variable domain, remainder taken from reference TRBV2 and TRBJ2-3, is EPEVTQTPSHQVTQMGQEVILRCVPISNHLYFYWYRQILGQKVEFLVSFYNNEISEKSEIFDDQFSVERPDGSNFTLKIRSTKLEDSAMYFCASMIEQSTDTQYFGPGTRLTVL.

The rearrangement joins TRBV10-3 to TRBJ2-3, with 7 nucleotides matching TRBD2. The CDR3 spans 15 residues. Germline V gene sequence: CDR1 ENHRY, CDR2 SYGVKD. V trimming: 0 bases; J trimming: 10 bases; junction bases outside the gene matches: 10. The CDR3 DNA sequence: TGTGCCATCAGTGAGTCTGGGACGTCGAGCGGGGCGCAGTATTTT. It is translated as CAISESGTSSGAQYF.

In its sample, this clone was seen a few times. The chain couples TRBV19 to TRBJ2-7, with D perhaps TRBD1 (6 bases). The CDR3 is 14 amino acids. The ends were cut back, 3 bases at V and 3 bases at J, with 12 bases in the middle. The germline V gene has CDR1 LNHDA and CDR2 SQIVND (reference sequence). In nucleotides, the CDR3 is TGTGCCAGTAGTATCGGGGACACTGTCTACGAGCAGTACTTC. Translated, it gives CASSIGDTVYEQYF.

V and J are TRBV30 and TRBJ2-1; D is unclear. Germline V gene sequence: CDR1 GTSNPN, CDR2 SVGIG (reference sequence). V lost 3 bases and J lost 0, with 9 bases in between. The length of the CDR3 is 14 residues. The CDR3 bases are TGTGCCTGGAGGAGGCAGAGCTCCTACAATGAGCAGTTCTTC. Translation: CAWRRQSSYNEQFF. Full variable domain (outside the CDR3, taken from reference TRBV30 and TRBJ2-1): SQTIHQWPATLVQPVGSPLSLECTVEGTSNPNLYWYRQAAGRGLQLLFYSVGIGQISSEVPQNLSASRPQDRQFILSSKKLLLSDSGFYLCAWRRQSSYNEQFFGPGTRLTVL.

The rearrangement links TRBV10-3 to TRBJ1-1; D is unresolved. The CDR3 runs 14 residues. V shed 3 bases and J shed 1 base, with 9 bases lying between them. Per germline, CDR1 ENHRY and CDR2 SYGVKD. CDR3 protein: CAISDEGSNTEAFF. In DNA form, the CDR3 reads TGTGCCATCAGTGACGAGGGATCGAACACTGAAGCTTTCTTT.

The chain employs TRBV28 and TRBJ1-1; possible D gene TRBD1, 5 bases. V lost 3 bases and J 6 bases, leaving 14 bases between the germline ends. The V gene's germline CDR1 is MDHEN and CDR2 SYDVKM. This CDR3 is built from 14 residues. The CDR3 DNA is TGTGCCAGCAGTTTTGGGCCTCCGGGGGCTGAAGCTTTCTTT. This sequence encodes CASSFGPPGAEAFF.

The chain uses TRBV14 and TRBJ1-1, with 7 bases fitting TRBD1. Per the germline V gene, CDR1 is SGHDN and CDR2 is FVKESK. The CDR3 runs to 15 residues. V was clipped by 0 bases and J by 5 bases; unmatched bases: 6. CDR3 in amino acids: CASSQDPGGKTEAFF. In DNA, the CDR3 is TGTGCCAGCAGCCAAGACCCAGGGGGAAAGACTGAAGCTTTCTTT.

CDR3 sequence reads: CASSIDRDRAGYTF. In DNA form, the CDR3 reads TGTGCCAGTAGTATAGACCGGGACAGGGCTGGCTACACCTTC. This chain connects TRBV19 to TRBJ1-2; 9 nucleotides match TRBD1. V lost 0 bases and J lost 7; bases outside the gene matches: 3. Germline V gene sequence: CDR1 LNHDA, CDR2 SQIVND (reference sequence). This CDR3 comprises 14 residues.

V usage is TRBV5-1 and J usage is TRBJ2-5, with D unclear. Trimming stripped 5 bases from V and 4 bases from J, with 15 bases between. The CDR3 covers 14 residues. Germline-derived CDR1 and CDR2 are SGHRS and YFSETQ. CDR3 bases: TGCGCCAGCAGTCCCCCCAGTTCCGGAGAGACCCAGTACTTC. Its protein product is CASSPPSSGETQYF.

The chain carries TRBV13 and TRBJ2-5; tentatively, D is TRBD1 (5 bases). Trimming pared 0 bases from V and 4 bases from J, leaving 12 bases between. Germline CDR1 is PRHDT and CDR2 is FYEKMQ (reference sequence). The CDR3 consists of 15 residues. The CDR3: CASSLGGRTGETQYF. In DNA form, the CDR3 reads TGTGCCAGCAGCTTAGGGGGGCGCACAGGAGAGACCCAGTACTTC.

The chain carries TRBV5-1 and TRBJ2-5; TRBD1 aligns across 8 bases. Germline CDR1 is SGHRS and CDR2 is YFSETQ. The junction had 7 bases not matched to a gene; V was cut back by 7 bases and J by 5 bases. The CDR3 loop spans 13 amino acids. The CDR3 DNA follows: TGCGCCAGCGGACAGGGTGGATGGGAGACCCAGTACTTC. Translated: CASGQGGWETQYF.

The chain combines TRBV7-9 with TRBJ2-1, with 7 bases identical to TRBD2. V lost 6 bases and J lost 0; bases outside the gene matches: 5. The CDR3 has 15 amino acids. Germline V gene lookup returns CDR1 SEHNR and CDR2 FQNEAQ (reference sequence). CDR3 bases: TGTGCCAGCAGTCCTAGCGGTTACTCCTACAATGAGCAGTTCTTC. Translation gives CASSPSGYSYNEQFF.

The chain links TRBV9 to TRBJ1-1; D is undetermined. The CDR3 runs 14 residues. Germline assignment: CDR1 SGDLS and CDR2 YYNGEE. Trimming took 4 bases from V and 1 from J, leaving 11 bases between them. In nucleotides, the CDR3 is TGTGCCAGCAGCCCTCATGAGGGGAACACTGAAGCTTTCTTT. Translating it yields CASSPHEGNTEAFF.

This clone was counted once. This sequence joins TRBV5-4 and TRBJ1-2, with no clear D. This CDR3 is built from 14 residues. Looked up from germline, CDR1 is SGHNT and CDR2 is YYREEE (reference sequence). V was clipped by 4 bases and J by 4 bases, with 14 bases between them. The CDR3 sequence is CASSRYAGIYGYTF. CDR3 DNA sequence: TGTGCCAGCAGCCGGTATGCGGGGATCTATGGCTACACCTTC. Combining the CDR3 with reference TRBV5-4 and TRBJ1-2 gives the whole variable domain ETGVTQSPTHLIKTRGQQVTLRCSSQSGHNTVSWYQQALGQGPQFIFQYYREEENGRGNFPPRFSGLQFPNYSSELNVNALELDDSALYLCASSRYAGIYGYTFGSGTRLTVV.

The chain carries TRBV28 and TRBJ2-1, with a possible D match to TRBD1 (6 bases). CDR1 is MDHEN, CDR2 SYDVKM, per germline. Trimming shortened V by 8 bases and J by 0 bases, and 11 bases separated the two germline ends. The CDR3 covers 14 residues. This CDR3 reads CASFEDSSYNEQFF. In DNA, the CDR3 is TGTGCCAGCTTTGAGGACAGCTCCTACAATGAGCAGTTCTTC.